The 15 T cell receptor beta chains in this list originate from one sample, sequenced in a study of tissue T cells after allogeneic stem cell transplantation (dated by TCRdb to between 2021 and 2024). The library was obtained by the immunoSEQ multiplex PCR assay. Drawn from immuneACCESS, this table holds only the in-frame rearrangements with V and J called that TCRdb kept. Clones are partly lost; checked studies trace under half to an unresolved V gene and leave the rest unexplained. The sample contains some 48,000 clones, about three quarters of them found a single time. The top ten constitute approximately 0.55% of the sample. Material: sorted cells pooled from one or two spleens. The receptors stem from a pool of C57BL/6 mice in good health.

A note on this clone: Mouse germline and gene names are used. The observed sequence ends 1 residue before the CDR3 terminus, with the missing tail filled in from the germline J gene. Within the sample, other DNA sequences also encode this same CDR3. The V call is TRBV5, the J call TRBJ2-4, with a tentative D call TRBD2 (6 bases). This CDR3 is 14 amino acids long. Germline-derived CDR1 and CDR2 are LGHNA and YNLKQL (reference sequence). V was pared by 0 bases and J by 4 bases, with 8 bases between. CDR3 protein: CASSQELGENTLYF. Partial CDR3 DNA: TGTGCCAGCAGCCAAGAATTGGGGGAAAACACCTTGTAC.

As for this clone: Gene names are mouse gene names. The CDR3 end lies 1 residue beyond the end of the read and is filled in from the germline J gene. The chain employs TRBV12-2 and TRBJ1-2; D is undetermined. Trimming removed 1 base at V and 1 base at J, with 6 bases between. CDR1 and CDR2 from the germline V gene are SGHLS and HYDKME. This CDR3 contains 13 residues. The sequenced CDR3 bases are TGTGCCAGCTCTCTTCAGGAAAACTCCGACTACACC. Amino acids: CASSLQENSDYT. The whole CDR3 sequence is CASSLQENSDYTF.

Turning to this clone: Mouse gene names apply. The sequence runs out 1 residue before the end of the CDR3; the remainder is reconstructed from the germline J gene. This chain joins TRBV16 and TRBJ2-4; D call uncertain. Trimming pared 4 bases from V and 0 bases from J, leaving 8 bases between. The CDR3 length is 14 residues. Looked up from germline, CDR1 is SGHSA and CDR2 is FRNQAP. The CDR3 reads CASSWSDSQNTLYF. The sequenced CDR3 bases are TGTGCAAGCAGCTGGTCAGATAGTCAAAACACCTTGTAC. The full variable domain, completed using reference TRBV16 and TRBJ2-4, is NAGVIQTPRHKVTGKGQEATLWCEPISGHSAVFWYRQTIVQGLEFLTYFRNQAPIDDSGMPKERFSAQMPNQSHSTLKIQSTQPQDSAVYLCASSWSDSQNTLYFGAGTRLSVL.

Points on this clone: Mouse gene names apply. Sequencing ends 1 residue short of the CDR3 end; the germline J gene provides the rest. The chain combines TRBV2 with TRBJ1-2; D unclear. V lost 1 base, J lost 0 bases, and 6 bases lay in between. Germline V gives CDR1 LGHNA, CDR2 YSYQKL. The CDR3 is made up of 14 amino acids. The CDR3 DNA, read in part, is TGTGCCAGCAGCCAAGTAACGGCAAACTCCGACTACACC. It translates to CASSQVTANSDYT. The whole CDR3 protein is CASSQVTANSDYTF. The entire variable domain, with the rest obtained from reference TRBV2 and TRBJ1-2, is as follows: DPKIIQKPKYLVAVTGSEKILICEQYLGHNAMYWYRQSAKKPLEFMFSYSYQKLMDNQTASSRFQPQSSKKNHLDLQITALKPDDSATYFCASSQVTANSDYTFGSGTRLLVI.

This clone showed up just once. Each gene name is a mouse one. Coverage ceases 1 residue before the CDR3 finishes, and the germline J gene fills in the end. The chain carries TRBV13-2 and TRBJ1-6; 7 bases are shared with TRBD1. TRBJ1-6 is an ORF, with its function uncertain. The V gene's germline CDR1 is NNHNN and CDR2 SYGAGS (reference sequence). V lost 0 bases and J lost 7; bases outside the gene matches: 1. The CDR3 extends over 14 amino acids. The sequenced part of the CDR3 DNA is TGTGCCAGCGGTGATGCGGGACAGAATTCGCCCCTCTAC. Translated, it gives CASGDAGQNSPLY. The complete CDR3 sequence is CASGDAGQNSPLYF.

On this clone itself: Gene names are the mouse ones. The missing CDR3 end, 1 residue past where the read stops, is filled in from the germline J gene. The J gene is TRBJ2-4, the V gene TRBV16, with 7 bases lining up with TRBD2. CDR3 size: 14 residues. With V trimmed by 2 bases and J by 6 bases, 5 bases remained unmatched. The germline gives CDR1 SGHSA, CDR2 FRNQAP. The CDR3 sequence: CASSLPRTGNTLYF. The sequenced CDR3 bases are TGTGCAAGCAGCTTACCCCGGACTGGTAACACCTTGTAC.

A word on this clone: Gene names denote mouse genes. The read gets to within 1 residue of the CDR3 end, and the germline J gene fills in the rest. This sample also contains other DNA sequences that code for the same CDR3. V gene TRBV13-2 combines with J gene TRBJ2-1, with a weak D call TRBD1 (5 bases). This CDR3 has 15 amino acids. Trimming cost V 3 bases and J 4 bases, with 14 bases left between them. Germline V gene sequence: CDR1 NNHNN, CDR2 SYGAGS (reference sequence). The CDR3 DNA, read in part, is TGTGCCAGCGGTGCTACAGGAGAGGGGTATGCTGAGCAGTTC. Residues: CASGATGEGYAEQF. The CDR3 in full is CASGATGEGYAEQFF.

Concerning this clone itself: Gene names follow the mouse nomenclature. The read terminates 1 residue before the CDR3 end, so the remaining end is supplied by the germline J gene. Other nucleotide sequences in the sample specify the same CDR3. The chain employs TRBV31 and TRBJ2-5; 7 bases fit TRBD2. The CDR3 spans 14 residues. The germline CDR1 and CDR2 sequences are GKSSPN and SITVG. The V gene end was trimmed by 0 bases and the J gene end by 0 bases; junction bases not matched to a gene: 0. The covered CDR3 bases are TGTGCCTGGAGTCTGGGGGGGAACCAAGACACCCAGTAC. Translating it yields CAWSLGGNQDTQY. In full, the CDR3 is CAWSLGGNQDTQYF.

Of note for this clone: Here the gene names and germline are mouse. Coverage ceases 1 residue before the CDR3 finishes, and the germline J gene fills in the end. This chain links TRBV24 with TRBJ1-3, with a possible D match to TRBD1 (6 bases). Germline CDR1 KGHTA, CDR2 FRNEEI. V was trimmed by 2 bases and J by 0 bases, leaving 14 bases between them. The CDR3 runs to 17 residues. The CDR3 region is CASSLTDRKNSGNTLYF. Incomplete CDR3 DNA: TGTGCCAGCAGTCTGACGGACAGAAAAAATTCTGGAAATACGCTCTAT.

The count of this clone is one. Mouse gene names apply. The read terminates 1 residue ahead of where the CDR3 ends, so the germline J gene completes it. The V and J genes are TRBV13-2 and TRBJ1-5, with 8 bases lining up with TRBD1. With V trimmed by 5 bases and J by 6 bases, 1 base remained unmatched. Germline V gene sequence: CDR1 NNHNN, CDR2 SYGAGS (reference sequence). The length of the CDR3 is 12 residues. The sequenced CDR3 bases are TGTGCCAGCGGGGACAGGGCCCAGGCTCCGCTT. Translating it yields CASGDRAQAPL. The whole CDR3 region reads CASGDRAQAPLF.

Concerning this clone: Genes here carry mouse names. The read is 1 residue too short to cover the CDR3 end, so that end is filled in from the germline J gene. This chain uses TRBV19 with TRBJ2-5; 9 bases are a match to TRBD1. The V and J ends lost 3 bases and 6 bases, in that order; junction bases with no gene match: 8. Germline values: CDR1 FNHDT, CDR2 SITEND (reference sequence). The CDR3 contains 15 residues. This CDR3 reads CASSTGTGRVDTQYF. The CDR3 bases that were read are TGTGCCAGCAGTACCGGGACAGGGAGAGTGGACACCCAGTAC.

Regarding this clone: Gene names and germline match the mouse. With the read ending 1 residue before the CDR3 end, the germline J gene is used to fill in that end. The chain recombines TRBV19 with TRBJ2-5; 10 bases match TRBD1. Germline V lookup: CDR1 FNHDT, CDR2 SITEND (reference sequence). V dropped 5 bases and J dropped 5; count of bases not matched to a gene: 5. This CDR3 contains 14 residues. The CDR3 DNA, read in part, is TGTGCCAGCAGAGACAGGGGGCACGGAGACACCCAGTAC. It codes for CASRDRGHGDTQY. The CDR3, in full, reads CASRDRGHGDTQYF.

For this clone: Mouse names are used for the genes. The read ends 1 residue early relative to the CDR3; the germline J gene fills the gap. J is TRBJ2-3 and V is TRBV3; 10 bases match TRBD1. Looked up from germline, CDR1 is SNHLY and CDR2 is FYNGKV (reference sequence). The CDR3 covers 16 residues. J lost 3 bases, V lost 4 bases, and 7 bases had no gene match. The CDR3 loop reads CASSSGTGASAETLYF. Partial CDR3 DNA: TGTGCCAGCAGCTCCGGGACAGGGGCGAGCGCAGAAACGCTGTAT.

To note about this clone: Gene names are mouse gene names. The read ends 1 residue shy of where the CDR3 ends; the end is completed using the germline J gene. The chain recombines TRBV3 with TRBJ1-5; TRBD1 matches 7 bases. After removal of 4 bases from V and 1 base from J, the junction contained 1 base not matched to a gene. The V gene's germline CDR1 is SNHLY and CDR2 FYNGKV (reference sequence). CDR3 length: 14 residues. Partial CDR3 DNA: TGTGCCAGCAGCTCGACAGGGAACAACCAGGCTCCGCTT. This encodes CASSSTGNNQAPL. The full CDR3 reads CASSSTGNNQAPLF.

Details on this clone: Gene names denote mouse genes. Read coverage stops 1 residue before the CDR3 terminus; the germline J gene supplies the remainder. This rearrangement joins TRBV3 to TRBJ2-5; TRBD2 agrees at 7 bases. Per the germline V gene, CDR1 is SNHLY and CDR2 is FYNGKV (reference sequence). V shed 5 bases, J shed 3 bases, and the junction held 5 bases outside the gene matches. This CDR3 contains 14 residues. The CDR3 is CASSKTWGQDTQYF. The sequenced CDR3 bases are TGTGCCAGCAGCAAGACCTGGGGGCAAGACACCCAGTAC.